This T cell receptor (beta chain) was retrieved from a study of cytomegalovirus exposure and HLA in healthy donors (dated by TCRdb to 2015 to 2018). In the study overall: An earlier analysis of approximately 640 of the donors reported roughly 300 Gb of sequence data and some 100 million unique TCR beta sequences from roughly 180 million T cells. About 320 gigabases of sequencing data and roughly 90 million unique TCR sequences were included in an early release covering about 600 HLA-typed donors. The genetic ancestry cluster associated with self-reported Caucasian donors included 81% of the approximately 430 genotyped donors. The study was designed to test whether signatures of past pathogen exposure could be identified by cataloging public T cell receptors. The T cell repertoires of 666 subjects were profiled by immunosequencing and related to cytomegalovirus serostatus. In addition to the first cohort of 666 subjects, a separate validation cohort of under 150 different subjects was used. To predict cytomegalovirus infection status, the study combined high-throughput TCR immunosequencing, statistical association of individual TCRs with disease status, and machine learning. In a later analysis, previously published TCR beta repertoires from fewer than 750 donors were re-analyzed and high-resolution HLA genotyping was added so that TCR occurrence patterns could be studied. The later analysis used no new phenotypic data to find candidate immune exposures, relying instead on TCR beta sequences and their occurrence across donors. To decide whether each TCR beta V gene segment behaved as functional or pseudogenic, an earlier analysis of some 570 of the donors relied on high-throughput TCR beta sequencing. Donor age, sex, ethnicity and CMV serostatus were collected together with the repertoire data. In a later genetic analysis, genome-wide SNP genotypes for about 60% of the 666 donors were used, and that subset was treated as a discovery cohort. Every repertoire in the discovery cohort had been generated on one and the same sequencing platform. HLA typing covered class I and class II loci at four-digit resolution. Typing coverage differed by locus: A, B, C, DRB1 and DQB1 were typed in about 629-640 donors, DQA1 in 500 to 550, DPA1 in over 600, and DPB1 in roughly 450. Roughly 5 DR-DQ haplotypes were handled as single units for association and clustering because linkage in the cohort was strong. On average, 235,054 unique TCR beta nucleotide sequences were sequenced per donor among 300 to 500 genotyped donors of the cohort, with about 19% of those sequences being non-productive. The study at large found these results: A few of the identified cytomegalovirus-associated TCR beta chains were confirmed in vitro to be specific for cytomegalovirus antigens. The study listed approximately 150 TCR beta chains as associated with cytomegalovirus. According to a later genetic analysis, donors in an Asian-associated ancestry cluster had fewer N-insertions in productive TCRs than the approximately 700-donor mean. Because some donors lacked HLA typing at each locus, the association tests relied only on the typed subset. According to a later analysis, parvovirus B19, influenza, CMV and Epstein-Barr virus appeared linked to several top co-occurrence clusters. In a later analysis, the rate of TCR association differed among HLA loci, with DRB1 alleles having the most associated TCRs and HLA-C alleles having the fewest. Roughly uniform sequencing depth across donors was assumed in presence/absence analyses, although this assumption may not hold. The only immune exposure information available for the cohort was CMV serostatus. A further reported finding was that TCR beta sequences accurately predicted the HLA-A and HLA-B alleles for most subjects in the first cohort. Some IMGT-functional V segments, including TRBV6-2 and TRBV6-3, could not be told apart with the 87-base-pair reads, so those segments were excluded. A later analysis associated 15,000 or so TCR beta sequences with specific HLA alleles at a false discovery rate of 0.05. Across donors, most TCR sequences were observed very rarely, whereas some public TCRs were present in many individuals. The sequencing pipeline was judged likely to have produced a cluster of highly shared sequence variants as a technical artifact. The authors suggested that the approach could potentially be generalized to other disease states and immunological phenotypes. Because counts were too low, more than 15 rarely observed V segments, including chromosome 9 orphons, were excluded from the earlier analysis of around 590 of the donors. In a later analysis, HLA-associated TCR beta chains were found to be more clonally expanded and to have lower generation probabilities than equally common non-associated chains. Strong co-occurrence of HLA alleles, especially DR and DQ, made assigning TCR associations to individual alleles difficult. Linkage disequilibrium might explain the correlated functional status among segregating V segments, but an unknown experimental factor could not be ruled out. An earlier analysis of around 500 of the donors showed that most TCR beta V segments appeared in productive rearrangements either about 90% or about 30% of the time, which broadly matched IMGT annotations. An association between a missense DCLRE1C variant and V-gene and J-gene trimming of TCR beta chains was found in a later genetic analysis and replicated in an independent cohort. This cohort had only TCR beta chains sequenced, and the lack of alpha or paired-chain data limited which features could be detected. In a later analysis, most CMV-associated TCR beta chains were found to appear HLA-restricted, with HLA associations seemingly driven largely by CMV exposure. The classifier was reported to diagnose cytomegalovirus status with high specificity and sensitivity in both the original and validation cohorts.

The cohort consisted of more than 650 healthy bone marrow donors. At the time of sampling, every cohort member was nominally healthy, though immune exposures that went unrecorded were likely present. The donor was CMV seropositive and was included in the group of 289 seropositive cohort members. A peripheral blood sample was provided by each donor, and peripheral blood mononuclear cells were used for TCR beta sequencing. Genomic DNA was extracted from the blood cell samples with the Qiagen DNeasy Blood Extraction Kit. The CDR3 goes from the cysteine to the phenylalanine over 12 residues. The entry retains the CDR3 DNA only, 36 bases that are in frame from base 1. The V and J ends are trimmed by 5 bases and 10 bases, leaving 12 bases between them. As encoded in the germline V gene, CDR1 is MNHEY while CDR2 is SVGAGI. Library method: the immunoSEQ multiplex PCR assay. For the multiplex PCR, a mixture combining 60 forward primers for TCR Vbeta segments and 13 reverse primers for TCR Jbeta segments was used. A multiplex PCR assay on genomic DNA amplified the CDR3 region of rearranged TCR beta genes. On the Illumina HiSeq System, the amplified TCR beta libraries were sequenced as 87-base-pair reads. Regarding the original processing steps: Across the 700 or so repertoires, a later analysis counted 60 million to 90 million unique TCR beta chains, roughly 11 million of which were shared by at least two donors. To remove PCR and sequencing errors, raw reads were error-corrected and collapsed into unique sequences using a nearest-neighbor algorithm that merged closely related sequences. CDR3 sequences were aligned to IMGT reference sequences to assign V, D and J gene segments. For a sequence to be retained, a match of at least six nucleotides to both a V gene segment and a J gene segment was required. A rearrangement counted as productive if the CDR3 had no stop codons and remained in frame with V and J, and every other rearrangement counted as non-productive. CDR3 was defined by IMGT convention, running from the second conserved V-encoded cysteine to the conserved J-encoded phenylalanine. Sequences without an unambiguous match to a single V gene segment were excluded from the earlier analysis of a few hundred of the donors. An earlier analysis of 587 of the donors classified V segments as functional when productive rearrangements were above 56.7% and as segregating when the standard deviation between donors was above 5%. A statistical classification framework was developed to diagnose cytomegalovirus status using the catalog of TCR beta chain sequences. In a later analysis, V and J genes were assigned by comparing TCR nucleotide sequences against IMGT/GENE-DB human TR gene sequences. Using the TCRdist pipeline, a later analysis assigned CDR3 sequences along with most-parsimonious VDJ recombination scenarios. In a later analysis, every TCR beta chain was defined by the combination of its CDR3 amino acid sequence and its V-gene family, and reads without a unique V-gene family were dropped. As a way to deal with suspected cross-contamination and a sequencing artifact, a later analysis dropped 640 or so nucleotide sequences that were highly shared and had low generation probability. In a later analysis, a clonal expansion index was calculated for each public chain from normalized within-repertoire ranks of inferred template counts. In a later analysis, generation probabilities were computed using a VDJ recombination model fitted to out-of-frame rearrangements, and the results were checked against IGoR. A later analysis scored TCR-TCR, TCR-HLA and TCR-CMV co-occurrence with hypergeometric tests, applying a repertoire-size bias correction to TCR pairs. A later analysis estimated false discovery rates by permuting HLA or CMV assignments 20 times. In a later analysis, co-occurring TCRs were grouped with DBSCAN, and TCRdist sequence similarity was added when clustering was performed within HLA-allele-positive subsets. Repertoires with fewer than 30,000 or more than 120,000 public chains, plus five repertoires with anomalous nucleotide sharing, were excluded from co-occurrence clustering. Sourced from immuneACCESS, this table was stored by TCRdb with only in-frame sequences that have V and J called. A share of the clones is absent; for the studies checked, an unresolved V gene accounts for under half, and the remainder has no known explanation. V and J calls and clone size are as listed in that table; D and trimming were resolved from the DNA. The sample contains over 85,000 clones, roughly four fifths of them found a single time. The ten largest clones take up about 5% of the sample.

This clone occurred once. It lacks a known antigen. No per-base quality is available; no much larger clone lies one base away. The sequence is built from TRBV6-5 and TRBJ2-1; D gene: possibly TRBD2, on 5 matching bases. The source of this sequence is a man aged 40-50 years in good health and CMV-seropositive. The specimen was PBMCs. The CDR3 is CASSPGWVEQFF. The bases read TGTGCCAGCAGTCCGGGGTGGGTAGAGCAGTTCTTC.